This passage covers 30 T cell receptor beta chains from one sample sequenced in a study of regulatory T cells in long-lasting Graves disease. Relying on iRepertoire HTBI primers and Arm-PCR of CDR3 regions, the team built TCR beta libraries. Each CDR3 protein gets one entry after TCRdb re-called the multiplex PCR reads with MiXCR. This table has under 300,000 distinct CDR3 sequences, around 20% appearing once. Time point: newly diagnosed GD, antithyroid drugs for less than 3 months. PBMCs were the source of the RNA used for TCR sequencing. The material was peripheral blood mononuclear cells (PBMCs), obtained at new diagnosis, from a patient treated with antithyroid drugs. The source is a female donor with Graves disease.

This clonotype was counted a few times. Germline and junction disagree at one end, which may indicate a read error. The V and J genes are TRBV7-9 and TRBJ2-7; the D is unclear. CDR3 size: 14 residues. The germline CDR1 and CDR2 sequences are SEHNR and FQNEAQ (reference sequence). CDR3 region: CASSLGYVAYERYF. CDR3 DNA: TGTGCCAGCAGCTTAGGGTACGTCGCCTACGAGCGGTACTTC.

This clonotype was counted ten times or more. CDR3: CASSFTGVSEQYF. CDR3 DNA: TGTGCCAGCAGCTTTACAGGGGTATCCGAGCAGTACTTC. This sequence joins TRBV7-3 and TRBJ2-7; TRBD1 agrees at 7 bases. The trim removed 3 bases at V and 6 bases at J, leaving 5 bases unmatched. The V gene's germline CDR1 is SGHTA and CDR2 FQGTGA. The CDR3 is made up of 13 amino acids.

This clonotype is a singleton in its sample. A far bigger clonotype differs at one base, so this is likely a read error. The V gene is TRBV3-1, the J gene TRBJ2-3, with 8 bases that match TRBD2. Germline-derived CDR1 and CDR2 are LGHDT and YNNKEL (reference sequence). V was pared by 5 bases and J by 2 bases, with 3 bases of the junction left unmatched. The length of the CDR3 is 14 residues. This CDR3 is CASSFSGTTDTQYF. CDR3 DNA sequence: TGTGCCAGCAGCTTTAGCGGGACCACAGATACGCAGTATTTT.

On this clonotype itself: A single base is all that separates this from a far larger clone, so a read error is likely. Since no conserved phenylalanine or tryptophan closes the CDR3, a read error is the likely cause. The limits of the CDR3 on the DNA are not certain, so only TCRdb's listed CDR3 is given. This sequence joins TRBV3-2 and TRBJ2-1. TRBV3-2 is a pseudogene locus. The length of the CDR3 is 11 amino acids, counting both ends. The CDR3 reads CASSQASEQFL.

This clonotype was recorded at least ten times. This chain uses TRBV3-1 with TRBJ2-7; 8 bases are a match to TRBD2. Germline loops: CDR1 LGHDT, CDR2 YNNKEL (reference sequence). V lost 1 base and J lost 5; bases outside the gene matches: 7. The CDR3 consists of 15 residues. For the CDR3, the DNA is TGTGCCAGCAGCCAAGCGGGGGGGATCGCGGACGAGCAGTACTTC. Translation gives CASSQAGGIADEQYF.

This clonotype was counted ten times or more. The chain couples TRBV7-9 to TRBJ1-1, with 8 bases lining up with TRBD1. J was trimmed by 4 bases and V by 4 bases; bases with no gene match: 8. Germline-derived CDR1 and CDR2 are SEHNR and FQNEAQ (reference sequence). The CDR3 runs 15 residues. The CDR3 spells CASSSGDRGITEAFF. CDR3 bases: TGTGCCAGCAGCTCGGGTGACAGGGGAATCACTGAAGCTTTCTTT. Together with reference TRBV7-9 and TRBJ1-1, the CDR3 gives the full variable domain: DTGVSQNPRHKITKRGQNVTFRCDPISEHNRLYWYRQTLGQGPEFLTYFQNEAQLEKSRLLSDRFSAERPKGSFSTLEIQRTEQGDSAMYLCASSSGDRGITEAFFGQGTRLTVV.

As concerns this clonotype: A read error may explain this, as a much larger clone is one base away. V and J are TRBV7-2 and TRBJ1-4; 7 bases align to TRBD1. This CDR3 spans 17 amino acids. V was clipped by 5 bases and J by 0 bases; unmatched bases: 9. Germline V lookup: CDR1 SGHTA, CDR2 FQGNSA. The CDR3, as DNA: TGTGCCAGCAGCCCAAGGGAGCAGGGGGCAACTAATGAAAAACTGTTTTTT. Its protein product is CASSPREQGATNEKLFF.

This clonotype was recorded at least ten times. The genes are TRBV12-3 or TRBV12-4 and TRBJ2-1; a possible D gene is TRBD1 (7 bases). The CDR3 is 15 amino acids. V was clipped by 3 bases and J by 1 base, with 10 bases between them. CDR3 protein: CASSFAGQSYNEQFF. Here the CDR3 DNA reads TGTGCCAGCAGTTTTGCGGGACAGTCCTACAATGAGCAGTTCTTC.

Many counts were recorded for this clonotype. The chain is built from TRBV10-3 and TRBJ2-3; D is undetermined. This CDR3 contains 13 residues. Germline V CDR1 and CDR2: ENHRY, SYGVKD. Trimming took 3 bases from V and 5 from J, leaving 9 bases between them. The CDR3 spells CAISDHGGDTQYF. The CDR3 DNA reads as TGTGCCATCAGTGATCATGGCGGAGATACGCAGTATTTT.

Only a few counts were recorded for this clonotype. Being one base from a much bigger clone, this may be a read error. The chain is built from TRBV7-8 and TRBJ2-3, with D maybe TRBD2 (6 bases). This CDR3 is built from 13 residues. Germline-derived CDR1 and CDR2 are SGHVS and FQNEAQ. CDR3: CASSDGSRDAQYF. The CDR3 DNA is TGTGCCAGCAGCGACGGGAGTCGAGATGCGCAGTATTTT. Together with reference TRBV7-8 and TRBJ2-3, the CDR3 gives the full variable domain: GAGVSQSPRYKVAKRGQDVALRCDPISGHVSLFWYQQALGQGPEFLTYFQNEAQLDKSGLPSDRFFAERPEGSVSTLKIQRTQQEDSAVYLCASSDGSRDAQYFGPGTRLTVL.

This clonotype showed up many times. The chain links TRBV5-4 to TRBJ2-6; 9 bases line up with TRBD1. This CDR3 is built from 18 residues. Germline V gene sequence: CDR1 SGHNT, CDR2 YYREEE (reference sequence). Trimming cost V 0 bases and J 4 bases; bases outside gene matches: 8. CDR3 loop: CASSLVSGTGPGANVLTF. CDR3 bases: TGTGCCAGCAGCTTGGTGTCCGGGACAGGGCCGGGGGCCAACGTCCTGACTTTC.

This clonotype was observed at least ten times. The rearrangement links TRBV12-3 or TRBV12-4 to TRBJ1-2, with TRBD1 as a possible D gene (5 bases). This CDR3 is 13 amino acids long. V dropped 6 bases and J dropped 2 bases, with 10 bases sitting between them. CDR3 coding DNA: TGTGCCAGCAGCTTGGGGCAGAACTATGGCTACACCTTC. It yields the protein CASSLGQNYGYTF.

This clonotype was picked up many times. The chain uses TRBV20-1 and TRBJ2-5; the D gene is possibly TRBD2 (5 bases). Trimming cost V 0 bases and J 5 bases, with 16 bases left between them. The CDR3 runs to 15 residues. Germline V gene data show CDR1 as DFQATT and CDR2 as SNEGSKA (reference sequence). The CDR3 DNA follows: TGCAGTGCTAGAGAGGACTGGAGTGGGTCCGAGACCCAGTACTTC. It codes for CSAREDWSGSETQYF.

This clonotype was observed many times. J is TRBJ2-7 and V is TRBV18; D is ambiguous. V was shortened by 6 bases and J by 3 bases, with 9 bases between the two germline ends. CDR3 length: 12 amino acids. Germline CDR1 KGHSH, CDR2 LQKENI. As DNA, the CDR3 is TGTGCCAGCTCGACTGGCGGCTACGAGCAGTACTTC. Translated: CASSTGGYEQYF.

V usage is TRBV11-2 and J usage is TRBJ2-7, with TRBD1 matching over 9 bases. After removal of 5 bases from V and 5 bases from J, the junction contained 4 bases not matched to a gene. CDR3 length equals 13 residues. Germline CDR1 reads SGHAT; CDR2 reads FQNNGV. The CDR3 here is CASSRDRDHEQYF. In nucleotides, the CDR3 is TGTGCCAGCAGCAGGGACAGGGACCACGAGCAGTACTTC.

The sample holds many counts of this clonotype. The gene calls are TRBV6-1 and TRBJ2-3; D gene ambiguous. The germline gives CDR1 MNHNS, CDR2 SASEGT. The CDR3 length is 12 residues. V was shortened by 8 bases and J by 2 bases, with 8 bases between the two germline ends. The CDR3 DNA is TGTGCCAGCGGGTTTCTCACAGATACGCAGTATTTT. It specifies CASGFLTDTQYF.

The V gene is TRBV20-1, the J gene TRBJ2-1; 14 nucleotides line up with TRBD2. The DNA end is a closer match to TRBJ2-3, so the J assignment may be wrong. Germline V gene lookup returns CDR1 DFQATT and CDR2 SNEGSKA (reference sequence). The CDR3 has 16 amino acids. The chain's CDR3 is CSAPTGLAGGADTQYF. The CDR3 DNA is TGCAGTGCCCCGACCGGACTAGCGGGGGGCGCAGATACGCAGTATTTT.

This clonotype occurred a few times. V usage is TRBV4-3 and J usage is TRBJ1-1; D uncertain. Deletions cut 0 bases from V and 0 bases from J, with 17 bases between. Per germline, CDR1 LGHNA and CDR2 YSLEER. The CDR3 has 18 residues. CDR3 residues: CASSQDHWAPQLNTEAFF. For the CDR3, the DNA is TGCGCCAGCAGCCAAGATCATTGGGCCCCCCAGCTGAACACTGAAGCTTTCTTT.

As concerns this clonotype: This may be a read error: a much more frequent sequence differs by one nucleotide. V usage is TRBV18 and J usage is TRBJ1-6; D is perhaps TRBD1 (5 bases). CDR3 size: 14 residues. With 8 bases removed from V and 7 bases from J, the gap between germline ends came to 15 bases. Germline CDR1 KGHSH, CDR2 LQKENI. CDR3 DNA: TGTGCCAGCAACCTCGGTGGGGGGAATTCACCCCTCCACTTT. It is translated as CASNLGGGNSPLHF.

The chain recombines TRBV5-5 with TRBJ1-3; maybe TRBD1 (6 bases). The CDR3 covers 17 residues. Trimming took off 2 bases at V and 3 bases at J, with 18 bases between the two ends. Germline V CDR1 and CDR2: SGHKS, YYEKEE (reference sequence). The CDR3 sequence is CASSFSARGLFGNTIYF. CDR3 nucleotides: TGTGCCAGCAGCTTCAGCGCCCGGGGGCTCTTTGGAAACACCATATATTTT.

V is TRBV4-1 and J is TRBJ2-1; 14 nucleotides align to TRBD2. CDR1 is MGHRA, CDR2 YSYEKL, per germline. The CDR3 is 16 residues long. V was pared by 0 bases and J by 13 bases, with 8 bases of the junction left unmatched. DNA of the CDR3: TGCGCCAGCAGCCAAGATTACAGAGGACTAGCGGGAGGCCAGTTCTTC. This translates into CASSQDYRGLAGGQFF.

This clonotype was recorded many times. The V gene is TRBV2, the J gene TRBJ1-1; D possibly corresponds to TRBD1 (5 bases). Trimming removed 3 bases from V and 1 base from J, with 12 bases in between. CDR1 is SNHLY and CDR2 is FYNNEI in the germline V gene. The CDR3 length is 15 residues. CDR3 coding DNA: TGTGCCAGCAGTGAGGATTTTCAGGGGAACACTGAAGCTTTCTTT. Encoded protein: CASSEDFQGNTEAFF.

In this sample, this clonotype turned up many times. The likely explanation is a read error, given a far larger clone one base away. The chain carries TRBV19 and TRBJ2-1; a possible D gene is TRBD2 (6 bases). The CDR3 runs to 13 residues. V gave up 1 base and J gave up 10 bases, with 11 bases separating them. The germline V gene encodes CDR1 LNHDA and CDR2 SQIVND (reference sequence). Here the CDR3 DNA reads TGTGCCAGTAGTATAGCCGGGGGTGGCGAGCAGTTCTTC. Encoded protein: CASSIAGGGEQFF.

CDR3: CASSLGEVETQYF. The CDR3 coding sequence is TGTGCCAGCAGCTTAGGCGAGGTGGAGACCCAGTACTTC. This rearrangement joins TRBV7-7 to TRBJ2-5; no definite D call. Germline V gives CDR1 SSHAT, CDR2 FNYEAQ (reference sequence). This CDR3 has 13 amino acids. The ends were cut back, 1 base at V and 5 bases at J, with 8 bases in the middle.

This clonotype was recorded at least ten times. The chain joins TRBV6-1 to TRBJ2-7, with TRBD2 as a possible D gene (6 bases). CDR1 MNHNS and CDR2 SASEGT come from the germline V gene. Trimming cost V 10 bases and J 6 bases, with 13 bases left between them. This CDR3 spans 11 amino acids. The CDR3 reads CATGTPPEQYF. CDR3 in DNA: TGTGCCACCGGGACTCCTCCCGAGCAGTACTTC.

The chain combines TRBV30 with TRBJ1-1; D remains unclear. Trimming stripped 1 base from V and 7 bases from J, with 7 bases between. Looked up from germline, CDR1 is GTSNPN and CDR2 is SVGIG (reference sequence). The CDR3 covers 11 residues. DNA of the CDR3: TGTGCCTGGAGTGCCTCATATGAAGCTTTCTTT. Amino acids: CAWSASYEAFF.

The rearrangement uses TRBV27 and TRBJ1-5; D call uncertain. The CDR3 contains 12 residues. With 5 bases removed from V and 13 bases from J, the gap between germline ends came to 15 bases. The germline V gene encodes CDR1 MNHEY and CDR2 SMNVEV (reference sequence). CDR3 in amino acids: CASSTPGRIQHF. The CDR3 DNA reads TGTGCCAGCAGTACCCCCGGACGGATTCAGCATTTT.

This clonotype was counted many times. The chain couples TRBV6-2 or TRBV6-3 to TRBJ2-1; D call uncertain. The CDR3 loop spans 15 amino acids. Germline V gene sequence: CDR1 MNHEY, CDR2 SVGEGT. The V end lost 2 bases, the J end lost 2 bases, and 10 bases lay between the germline ends. The CDR3 is CASSYLAGPYNEQFF. In DNA form, the CDR3 reads TGTGCCAGCAGTTACCTGGCAGGCCCCTACAATGAGCAGTTCTTC.

This clonotype was observed a handful of times. The rearrangement links TRBV6-1 to TRBJ1-4, with D unresolved. V was clipped by 3 bases and J by 3 bases, with 8 bases between them. The CDR3 is made up of 14 amino acids. The germline gives CDR1 MNHNS, CDR2 SASEGT. The CDR3 nucleotides are TGTGCCAGCAGTGATGGGTCCTCTAATGAAAAACTGTTTTTT. It translates to CASSDGSSNEKLFF.

This clonotype was picked up a small number of times. CDR3: CASSPLSGTEAFF. The CDR3 DNA sequence: TGTGCCAGCAGCCCCCTCAGCGGCACTGAAGCTTTCTTT. The chain employs TRBV7-9 and TRBJ1-1; no definite D call. V dropped 5 bases and J dropped 4 bases, with 11 bases sitting between them. Per the germline V gene, CDR1 is SEHNR and CDR2 is FQNEAQ (reference sequence). The CDR3 runs 13 residues.